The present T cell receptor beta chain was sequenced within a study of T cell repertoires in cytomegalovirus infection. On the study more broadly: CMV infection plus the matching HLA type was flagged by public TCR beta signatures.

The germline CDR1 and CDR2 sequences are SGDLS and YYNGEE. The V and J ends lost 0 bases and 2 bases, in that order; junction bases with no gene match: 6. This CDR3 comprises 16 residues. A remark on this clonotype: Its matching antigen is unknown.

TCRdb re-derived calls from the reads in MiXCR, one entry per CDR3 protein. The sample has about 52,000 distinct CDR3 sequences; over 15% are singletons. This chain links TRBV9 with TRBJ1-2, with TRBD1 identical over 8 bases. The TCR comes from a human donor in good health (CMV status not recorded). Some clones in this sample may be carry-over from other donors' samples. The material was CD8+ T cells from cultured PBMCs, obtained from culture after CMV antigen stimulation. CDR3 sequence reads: CASSVAKDRVNYGYTF. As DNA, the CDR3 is TGTGCCAGCAGCGTAGCTAAGGACAGGGTGAACTATGGCTACACCTTC.